The rows below give T cell receptor beta chains drawn from one sample of a study of blood T cell repertoires in COVID-19. Repertoires were generated with immunoSEQ multiplex PCR, while TCRdb's copy carries only in-frame clones and drops some. The sample has 95,000 to 110,000 clones; 91% are singletons. Sequenced: peripheral blood. Source of these receptors: a human donor in a cohort sampled during active COVID-19. Each CDR3 is given with its conserved first and last residue. The D gene is left open where the match is weak. The size of a clone is reported for some rows only, either as once, few or many, or as a class for expanded clones.

d_gene: TRBD1; j_gene: TRBJ2-1; v_gene: TRBV4-1; abundance: NA; CDR3nt: TGCGCCAGCAGCCACCCCCCGGACAGGCCCGGGGTCAATGAGCAGTTCTTC; CDR3aa: CASSHPPDRPGVNEQFF
d_gene: NA; j_gene: TRBJ2-5; v_gene: TRBV11-2; abundance: NA; CDR3nt: TGTGCCAGCAGCTTAGGTCGGCGCACCCCCGGGGAGACCCAGTACTTC; CDR3aa: CASSLGRRTPGETQYF
d_gene: NA; j_gene: TRBJ2-5; v_gene: TRBV7-2; abundance: NA; CDR3nt: TGTGCCAGCAGCCCAGTATGGGGGAGGAAAGAGACCCAGTACTTC; CDR3aa: CASSPVWGRKETQYF
d_gene: TRBD1; j_gene: TRBJ1-2; v_gene: TRBV12-5; abundance: NA; CDR3nt: TGTGCTAGTGGGGGACAGGGGGTCGGTGGCTACACCTTC; CDR3aa: CASGGQGVGGYTF
d_gene: NA; j_gene: TRBJ1-1; v_gene: TRBV5-6; abundance: NA; CDR3nt: TGTGCCAGCAGCTTGGGGCAGACTGAAGCTTTCTTT; CDR3aa: CASSLGQTEAFF
d_gene: NA; j_gene: TRBJ1-5; v_gene: TRBV18; abundance: NA; CDR3nt: TGTGCCAGCTCACCACTATCAGGGAGGATTGACCAGCCCCAGCATTTT; CDR3aa: CASSPLSGRIDQPQHF
d_gene: NA; j_gene: TRBJ2-3; v_gene: TRBV6-5; abundance: NA; CDR3nt: TGTGCCAGCAGTTACATCCGGGGGGCCCCCACAGATACGCAGTATTTT; CDR3aa: CASSYIRGAPTDTQYF
d_gene: TRBD1; j_gene: TRBJ2-3; v_gene: TRBV5-1; abundance: once; CDR3nt: TGCGCCAGCAGCGTAGGGACAGGCGTCGATACGCAGTATTTT; CDR3aa: CASSVGTGVDTQYF
d_gene: NA; j_gene: TRBJ2-7; v_gene: TRBV12-3/TRBV12-4; abundance: once; CDR3nt: TGTGCCAGCACCTTCGGACAAACCGAGCAGTACTTC; CDR3aa: CASTFGQTEQYF
d_gene: NA; j_gene: TRBJ1-3; v_gene: TRBV7-9; abundance: NA; CDR3nt: TGTGCCAGCAGCCCTTTGACAGCATCTCTGGGAAACACCATATATTTT; CDR3aa: CASSPLTASLGNTIYF
d_gene: TRBD1; j_gene: TRBJ1-5; v_gene: TRBV12-3/TRBV12-4; abundance: NA; CDR3nt: TGTGCCAGCAGTTCGGGACAGGGTGGTTTAAGGCATTTT; CDR3aa: CASSSGQGGLRHF
d_gene: NA; j_gene: TRBJ1-3; v_gene: TRBV9; abundance: NA; CDR3nt: TGTGCCAGCAGCCCCGAGGGAATTTTCGGAAACACCATATATTTT; CDR3aa: CASSPEGIFGNTIYF
d_gene: TRBD2; j_gene: TRBJ2-3; v_gene: TRBV7-8; abundance: NA; CDR3nt: TGTGCCAGCAGCATGACTAGCGGGGGGATTGGGGATACGCAGTATTTT; CDR3aa: CASSMTSGGIGDTQYF
d_gene: NA; j_gene: TRBJ2-2; v_gene: TRBV14; abundance: NA; CDR3nt: TGTGCCAGCAGCCAAGATCGAATTCCGGCCGGGGAGCTGTTTTTT; CDR3aa: CASSQDRIPAGELFF
d_gene: NA; j_gene: TRBJ2-5; v_gene: TRBV27; abundance: NA; CDR3nt: TGTGCCAGCAGTTTAACCCAGAAAGAGACCCAGTACTTC; CDR3aa: CASSLTQKETQYF
d_gene: NA; j_gene: TRBJ2-6; v_gene: TRBV2; abundance: NA; CDR3nt: TGTGCCAGATTTAACTCTGGGGCCAACGTCCTGACTTTC; CDR3aa: CARFNSGANVLTF
d_gene: TRBD2; j_gene: TRBJ2-3; v_gene: TRBV7-3; abundance: NA; CDR3nt: TGTGCCAGCAGCGTTAGCGGGGGGGGCACAGATACGCAGTATTTT; CDR3aa: CASSVSGGGTDTQYF
d_gene: TRBD2; j_gene: TRBJ2-3; v_gene: TRBV10-3; abundance: NA; CDR3nt: TGTGCCATCGGTGCGGGAGTTAGAGATACGCAGTATTTT; CDR3aa: CAIGAGVRDTQYF
d_gene: NA; j_gene: TRBJ2-3; v_gene: TRBV5-5; abundance: NA; CDR3nt: TGTGCCAGCAGCCAGACGACAGGAAGCACAGATACGCAGTATTTT; CDR3aa: CASSQTTGSTDTQYF
d_gene: TRBD1; j_gene: TRBJ1-6; v_gene: TRBV10-3; abundance: NA; CDR3nt: TGTGCCACCGGGGACAGGGCGAGTAGTAATTCACCCCTCCACTTT; CDR3aa: CATGDRASSNSPLHF
d_gene: TRBD2; j_gene: TRBJ2-5; v_gene: TRBV4-2; abundance: NA; CDR3nt: TGTGCCAGCAGCCTTAACGGGAGGGCGGCCGCACAAGAGACCCAGTACTTC; CDR3aa: CASSLNGRAAAQETQYF
d_gene: NA; j_gene: TRBJ1-2; v_gene: TRBV6-6; abundance: NA; CDR3nt: TGTGCCAGCAGTGTGTCAAATAACTATGGCTACACCTTC; CDR3aa: CASSVSNNYGYTF
d_gene: NA; j_gene: TRBJ1-1; v_gene: TRBV27; abundance: NA; CDR3nt: TGTGCCAGCAGTGCCACAGGGCCCCGAGAAGCTTTCTTT; CDR3aa: CASSATGPREAFF
d_gene: TRBD2; j_gene: TRBJ2-1; v_gene: TRBV5-4; abundance: NA; CDR3nt: TGTGCCAGCAGTCCAACAGCGGGACGCTCCTACAATGAGCAGTTCTTC; CDR3aa: CASSPTAGRSYNEQFF
d_gene: NA; j_gene: TRBJ1-5; v_gene: TRBV6-5; abundance: NA; CDR3nt: TGTGCCAGCAGCCTCGGAGATCAGCCCCAGCATTTT; CDR3aa: CASSLGDQPQHF
d_gene: NA; j_gene: TRBJ2-7; v_gene: TRBV6-5; abundance: NA; CDR3nt: TGTGCCAGCAGTTACCTCTTGACAGGCCCTTACGAGCAGTACTTC; CDR3aa: CASSYLLTGPYEQYF
d_gene: NA; j_gene: TRBJ2-2; v_gene: TRBV4-1; abundance: once; CDR3nt: TGCGCCAGCAGCCAAGGTGGCGGAGGGAACACCGGGGAGCTGTTTTTT; CDR3aa: CASSQGGGGNTGELFF
d_gene: TRBD1; j_gene: TRBJ2-1; v_gene: TRBV6-1; abundance: NA; CDR3nt: TGTGCCAGCAGTGAAGGGGGGACAGTCTACAATGAGCAGTTCTTC; CDR3aa: CASSEGGTVYNEQFF
d_gene: NA; j_gene: TRBJ1-4; v_gene: TRBV29-1; abundance: NA; CDR3nt: TGCAGCGCGTCGCGCGACCGGGGTGAAAAACTGTTTTTT; CDR3aa: CSASRDRGEKLFF
d_gene: TRBD1; j_gene: TRBJ1-2; v_gene: TRBV18; abundance: once; CDR3nt: TGTGCCAGCTCACAAGGACAGGGGGACCGCTATGGCTACACCTTC; CDR3aa: CASSQGQGDRYGYTF
d_gene: NA; j_gene: TRBJ2-2; v_gene: TRBV7-2; abundance: NA; CDR3nt: TGTGCCAGCAGCTTAGGAGTCGGGGAGCTGTTTTTT; CDR3aa: CASSLGVGELFF